This TCR beta chain appears in the sequencing data of a study of blood T cell repertoires in COVID-19. Some clones are missing from TCRdb's copy, which holds only in-frame ones; the method was immunoSEQ multiplex PCR. The sample carries roughly 250,000 clones, roughly 85% recorded once. This CDR3 region has 15 residues. The junction had 8 bases not matched to a gene; V was cut back by 9 bases and J by 5 bases. The germline CDR1 and CDR2 sequences are MNHEY and SMNVEV (reference sequence). Those enrolled, adults aged about 18 to 95 years, came from roughly 22 US areas. Participants were placed into cohorts based on the clinical history they reported. Donors in Cohort 3 counted as recovered after two negative PCRs, clearance, or symptom resolution.

The chain uses TRBV27 and TRBJ1-6, with 9 bases aligning to TRBD1. Sequencing input: PBMCs or T cells enriched from blood (not recorded which). This TCR came from a woman aged 30 to 39 who had recovered from COVID-19. CDR3 in DNA: TGTGCCAGTACACAGGGGGCGATCAATAATTCACCCCTCCACTTT. Translation: CASTQGAINNSPLHF.